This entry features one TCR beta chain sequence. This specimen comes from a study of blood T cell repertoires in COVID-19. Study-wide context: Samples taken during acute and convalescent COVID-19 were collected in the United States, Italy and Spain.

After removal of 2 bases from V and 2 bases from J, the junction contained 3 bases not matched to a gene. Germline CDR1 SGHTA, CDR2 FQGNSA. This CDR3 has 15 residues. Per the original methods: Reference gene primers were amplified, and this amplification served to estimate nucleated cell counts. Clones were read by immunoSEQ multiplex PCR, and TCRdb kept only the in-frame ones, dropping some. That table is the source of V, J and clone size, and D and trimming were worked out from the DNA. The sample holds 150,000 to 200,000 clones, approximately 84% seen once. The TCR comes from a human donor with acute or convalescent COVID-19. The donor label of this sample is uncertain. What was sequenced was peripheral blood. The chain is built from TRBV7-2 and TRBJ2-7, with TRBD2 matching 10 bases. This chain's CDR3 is CASSLLAGAPYEQYF. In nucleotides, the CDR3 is TGTGCCAGCAGCTTACTAGCGGGAGCACCCTACGAGCAGTACTTC.